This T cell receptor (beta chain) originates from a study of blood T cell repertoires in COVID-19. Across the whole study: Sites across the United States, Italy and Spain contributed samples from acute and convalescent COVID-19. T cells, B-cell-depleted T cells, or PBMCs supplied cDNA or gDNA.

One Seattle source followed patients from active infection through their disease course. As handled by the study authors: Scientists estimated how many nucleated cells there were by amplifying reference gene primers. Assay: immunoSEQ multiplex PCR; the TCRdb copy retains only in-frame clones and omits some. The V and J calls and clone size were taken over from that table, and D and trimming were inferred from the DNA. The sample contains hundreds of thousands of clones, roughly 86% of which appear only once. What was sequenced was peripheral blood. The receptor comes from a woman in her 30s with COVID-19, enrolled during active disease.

The CDR3 loop reads CATSDSRTGANEKLFF. The CDR3 DNA is TGTGCCACCAGTGACTCTCGGACAGGGGCCAATGAAAAACTGTTTTTT. The chain couples TRBV24-1 to TRBJ1-4; 9 nucleotides match TRBD1. The CDR3 loop spans 16 amino acids. Germline CDR1 is KGHDR and CDR2 is SFDVKD. The junction had 7 bases not matched to a gene; V was cut back by 4 bases and J by 5 bases.